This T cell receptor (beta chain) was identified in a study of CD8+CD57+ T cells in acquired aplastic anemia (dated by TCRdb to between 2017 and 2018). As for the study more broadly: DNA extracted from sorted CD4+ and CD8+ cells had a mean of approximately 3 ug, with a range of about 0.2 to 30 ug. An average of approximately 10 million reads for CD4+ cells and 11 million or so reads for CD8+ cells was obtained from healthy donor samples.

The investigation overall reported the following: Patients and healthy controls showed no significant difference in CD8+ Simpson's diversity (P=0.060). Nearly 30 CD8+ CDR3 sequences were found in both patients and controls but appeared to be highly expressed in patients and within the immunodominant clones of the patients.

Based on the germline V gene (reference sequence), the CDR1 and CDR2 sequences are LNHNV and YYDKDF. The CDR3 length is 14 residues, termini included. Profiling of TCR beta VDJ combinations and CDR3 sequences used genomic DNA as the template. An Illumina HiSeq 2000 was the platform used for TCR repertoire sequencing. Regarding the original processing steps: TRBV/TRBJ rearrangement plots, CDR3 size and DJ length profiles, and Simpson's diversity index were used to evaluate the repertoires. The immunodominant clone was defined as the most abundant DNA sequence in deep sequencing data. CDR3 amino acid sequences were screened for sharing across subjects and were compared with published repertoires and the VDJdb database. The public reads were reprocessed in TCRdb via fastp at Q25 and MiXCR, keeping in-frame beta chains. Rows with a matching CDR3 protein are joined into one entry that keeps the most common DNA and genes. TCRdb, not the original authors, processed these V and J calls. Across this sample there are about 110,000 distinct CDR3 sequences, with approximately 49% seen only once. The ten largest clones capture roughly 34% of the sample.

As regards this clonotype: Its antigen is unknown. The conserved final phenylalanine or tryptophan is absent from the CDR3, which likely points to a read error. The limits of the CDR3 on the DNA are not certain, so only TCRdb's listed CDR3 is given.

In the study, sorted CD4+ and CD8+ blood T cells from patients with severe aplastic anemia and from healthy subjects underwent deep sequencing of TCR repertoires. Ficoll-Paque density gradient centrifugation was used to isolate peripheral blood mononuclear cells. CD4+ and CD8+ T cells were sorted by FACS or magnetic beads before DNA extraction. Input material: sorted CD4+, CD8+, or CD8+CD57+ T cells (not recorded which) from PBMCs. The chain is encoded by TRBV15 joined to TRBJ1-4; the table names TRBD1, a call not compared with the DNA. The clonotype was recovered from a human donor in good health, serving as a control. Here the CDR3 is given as CATSRERTGEAFSS.